Following are 28 T cell receptor beta chains from one sample sequenced in a study of CD8+ T cells in alopecia areata. RNA, once extracted, was reverse transcribed into cDNA for use as the sequencing template. The assay was immunoSEQ multiplex PCR, and TCRdb's table has in-frame clones only and misses some. The table includes 110,000 to 150,000 clones, around 58% detected once. The sample was CD4+ T cells sorted from blood, taken at week 0. The receptors derive from a human donor with alopecia areata.

The CDR3: CAWRARTYEQYF. The DNA for the CDR3 is TGTGCCTGGAGGGCCCGAACCTACGAGCAGTACTTC. J is TRBJ2-7 and V is TRBV30, with unresolved D. Looked up from germline, CDR1 is GTSNPN and CDR2 is SVGIG (reference sequence). The CDR3 length is 12 residues. The germline V and J ends were trimmed by 3 bases and 2 bases, with 8 bases remaining between them.

The chain links TRBV19 to TRBJ1-1; the D gene is possibly TRBD1 (6 bases). Trimming pared 7 bases from V and 1 base from J, leaving 7 bases between. Germline-derived CDR1 and CDR2 are LNHDA and SQIVND (reference sequence). There are 12 residues in the CDR3. DNA of the CDR3: TGTGCCAGTAAACAGGGGAACACTGAAGCTTTCTTT. Amino acid sequence: CASKQGNTEAFF.

V gene TRBV5-6 combines with J gene TRBJ2-3; 7 nucleotides match TRBD1. The CDR3 is 16 residues long. Germline V CDR1 and CDR2: SGHDT, YYEEEE. V trimming: 5 bases; J trimming: 2 bases; junction bases outside the gene matches: 11. CDR3 sequence reads: CASRHTGTVSTDTQYF. In nucleotides, the CDR3 is TGTGCCAGCAGACACACCGGGACAGTGTCCACAGATACGCAGTATTTT.

The rearrangement links TRBV11-2 to TRBJ2-4, with D unresolved. From germline, CDR1 is SGHAT and CDR2 FQNNGV. The V end lost 5 bases, the J end lost 0 bases, and 14 bases lay between the germline ends. The CDR3 has 16 amino acids. The CDR3 nucleotides are TGTGCCAGCAGCCCCCGGAGCTCCTTAGCCAAAAACATTCAGTACTTC. Translation: CASSPRSSLAKNIQYF.

This clone was observed a handful of times. The chain links TRBV30 to TRBJ2-7, with D possibly TRBD1 on 5 matching bases. V shed 1 base and J shed 3 bases, with 10 bases lying between them. The CDR3 is 13 residues long. Germline V gene lookup returns CDR1 GTSNPN and CDR2 SVGIG (reference sequence). The CDR3 DNA follows: TGTGCCTGGAGTGAGTGGCAGGGCTACGAGCAGTACTTC. It codes for CAWSEWQGYEQYF.

The gene calls are TRBV2 and TRBJ1-6; 7 bases line up with TRBD1. This CDR3 is built from 14 residues. The germline V gene encodes CDR1 SNHLY and CDR2 FYNNEI. Losses at the gene ends were 3 bases for V and 9 bases for J; bases not matched to a gene: 5. CDR3: CASSEQGGGSPLHF. For the CDR3, the DNA is TGTGCCAGCAGTGAGCAGGGGGGAGGTTCACCCCTCCACTTT. Full variable domain (remainder filled in from reference TRBV2 and TRBJ1-6): EPEVTQTPSHQVTQMGQEVILRCVPISNHLYFYWYRQILGQKVEFLVSFYNNEISEKSEIFDDQFSVERPDGSNFTLKIRSTKLEDSAMYFCASSEQGGGSPLHFGNGTRLTVT.

This clone came up many times. The chain carries TRBV7-9 and TRBJ1-2, with D possibly being TRBD1 (5 bases). V was cut by 5 bases and J by 3 bases, with 13 bases left in between. Germline CDR1 and CDR2: SEHNR and FQNEAQ (reference sequence). The CDR3 consists of 14 residues. CDR3 DNA sequence: TGTGCCAGCAGCCCTACCGGGGGGGACTATGGCTACACCTTC. Protein: CASSPTGGDYGYTF.

This clone was detected a few times. J is TRBJ1-2 and V is TRBV2; 8 bases agree with TRBD1. This CDR3 comprises 12 residues. CDR1 is SNHLY and CDR2 is FYNNEI in the germline V gene. J was trimmed by 8 bases and V by 7 bases; bases with no gene match: 6. The CDR3 protein is CASTGQGGGYTF. DNA for the CDR3: TGTGCCAGCACCGGACAGGGTGGAGGCTACACCTTC.

DNA for the CDR3: TGTGCCAGCAGGGCCGGGACAGGGGATGAAAAACTGTTTTTT. Translation: CASRAGTGDEKLFF. The chain carries TRBV2 and TRBJ1-4, with 10 bases aligning to TRBD1. CDR3 size: 14 residues. Losses at the gene ends were 6 bases for V and 6 bases for J; bases not matched to a gene: 4. Germline values: CDR1 SNHLY, CDR2 FYNNEI.

The gene calls are TRBV19 and TRBJ1-1; no firm D call. CDR1 and CDR2 from the germline V gene are LNHDA and SQIVND (reference sequence). The germline V and J ends were trimmed by 8 bases and 4 bases, with 17 bases remaining between them. CDR3 length: 14 amino acids. The CDR3 sequence: CASRSSLRFTEAFF. CDR3 bases: TGTGCCAGTCGGTCGTCGTTACGGTTCACTGAAGCTTTCTTT.

V is TRBV5-1 and J is TRBJ1-3; D is uncertain. The CDR3 loop spans 14 amino acids. V was shortened by 0 bases and J by 2 bases, with 6 bases between the two germline ends. Germline V gives CDR1 SGHRS, CDR2 YFSETQ. The CDR3 DNA sequence: TGCGCCAGCAGCTTGGGGGATACTGGAAACACCATATATTTT. This sequence encodes CASSLGDTGNTIYF.

The chain recombines TRBV11-2 with TRBJ2-1; D unresolved. Germline lookup yields CDR1 SGHAT and CDR2 FQNNGV. This CDR3 comprises 17 residues. Trimming took 4 bases from V and 0 from J, leaving 16 bases between them. In nucleotides, the CDR3 is TGTGCCAGCAGCTCTGGGGTAGGGTGGAGCTCCTACAATGAGCAGTTCTTC. As protein: CASSSGVGWSSYNEQFF.

V is TRBV30 and J is TRBJ2-3; possibly TRBD1 or TRBD2 for D (7 bases each). The germline V gene encodes CDR1 GTSNPN and CDR2 SVGIG (reference sequence). V lost 4 bases to trimming and J lost 0 bases, with 17 bases between them. There are 16 residues in the CDR3. CDR3 amino acids: CAWTTGTAGSTDTQYF. Written as DNA, the CDR3 is TGTGCCTGGACTACCGGGACAGCGGGAAGCACAGATACGCAGTATTTT.

V is TRBV7-8 and J is TRBJ1-2, with 7 bases that match TRBD1. Germline assignment: CDR1 SGHVS and CDR2 FQNEAQ. V gave up 1 base and J gave up 2 bases; unmatched junction bases: 7. This CDR3 has 16 residues. The DNA for the CDR3 is TGTGCCAGCAGCTTAGGAGGGACAGCTACGAACTATGGCTACACCTTC. Translating it yields CASSLGGTATNYGYTF.

V is TRBV30 and J is TRBJ2-2; 11 nucleotides line up with TRBD1. From germline, CDR1 is GTSNPN and CDR2 SVGIG (reference sequence). This CDR3 spans 13 amino acids. V shed 8 bases and J 6 bases; nucleotides not matched to a gene: 5. The CDR3 bases are TGTGCCGGCCGGGGACAGGGGGCCGGGGAGCTGTTTTTT. It codes for CAGRGQGAGELFF.

The V gene is TRBV4-1, the J gene TRBJ1-2, with D tentatively TRBD1 (6 bases). V shed 3 bases and J shed 8 bases, with 13 bases lying between them. The length of the CDR3 is 13 residues. Germline CDR1 reads MGHRA; CDR2 reads YSYEKL. The CDR3 is CASSHQQGSGYTF. The CDR3 DNA sequence: TGCGCCAGCAGCCATCAACAGGGTAGCGGCTACACCTTC.

The V call is TRBV2, the J call TRBJ2-3; TRBD2 agrees at 7 bases. The CDR3 is 13 amino acids. Germline V gene sequence: CDR1 SNHLY, CDR2 FYNNEI. Trimming cost V 8 bases and J 6 bases; bases outside gene matches: 8. The CDR3 loop reads CASGRAERDTQYF. Here the CDR3 DNA reads TGTGCCAGCGGGAGGGCGGAACGTGATACGCAGTATTTT.

The chain is built from TRBV27 and TRBJ1-2, with no clear D. Germline assignment: CDR1 MNHEY and CDR2 SMNVEV (reference sequence). V dropped 6 bases and J dropped 5 bases, with 10 bases sitting between them. The length of the CDR3 is 12 residues. The CDR3 coding sequence is TGTGCCAGCAGGGGTAGAACTTATGGCTACACCTTC. This encodes CASRGRTYGYTF.

This clone has only a few counts. In DNA, the CDR3 is TGTGCCAGCAGGGCCAGCACCCGGGACAGGGGCCTCAATGAGCAGTTCTTC. Amino acids: CASRASTRDRGLNEQFF. The gene calls are TRBV2 and TRBJ2-1; 10 nucleotides match TRBD1. CDR1 SNHLY and CDR2 FYNNEI come from the germline V gene. Trimming took 6 bases from V and 6 from J; bases not matched to a gene: 14. This CDR3 has 17 residues. The full variable domain, rest sourced from reference TRBV2 and TRBJ2-1, is EPEVTQTPSHQVTQMGQEVILRCVPISNHLYFYWYRQILGQKVEFLVSFYNNEISEKSEIFDDQFSVERPDGSNFTLKIRSTKLEDSAMYFCASRASTRDRGLNEQFFGPGTRLTVL.

The chain is built from TRBV29-1 and TRBJ1-2; 9 positions match TRBD1. The CDR3 runs to 14 residues. CDR1 is SQVTM, CDR2 ANQGSEA, per germline. Losses at the gene ends were 4 bases for V and 6 bases for J; bases not matched to a gene: 9. CDR3: CSVARDREANGYTF. CDR3 nucleotide sequence: TGCAGCGTTGCCCGGGACAGGGAGGCTAATGGCTACACCTTC.

The rearrangement links TRBV29-1 to TRBJ2-3; D uncertain. The CDR3 has 13 amino acids. The germline V gene has CDR1 SQVTM and CDR2 ANQGSEA. Trimming took 8 bases from V and 5 from J, leaving 17 bases between them. The CDR3 nucleotides read TGCAGCTCCCGCAAGGCCTTGATAGATACGCAGTATTTT. Translation gives CSSRKALIDTQYF.

The rearrangement joins TRBV7-8 to TRBJ1-6; D gene unclear. The CDR3 has 16 amino acids. Germline loops: CDR1 SGHVS, CDR2 FQNEAQ. Trimming took 5 bases from V and 9 from J, leaving 20 bases between them. CDR3 sequence (DNA): TGTGCCAGCAGCCCCCATTCGAGGGCCGAAGGTTCACCCCTCCACTTT. Translating gives CASSPHSRAEGSPLHF.

The chain uses TRBV5-1 and TRBJ1-5; 7 bases are shared with TRBD1. With 7 bases clipped from V and 6 bases from J, the junction kept 10 bases outside the gene matches. The CDR3 loop spans 14 amino acids. CDR1 is SGHRS and CDR2 is YFSETQ in the germline V gene. CDR3 in DNA: TGCGCCAGCGCCGACAGGGTCGGGGGTCAGCCCCAGCATTTT. Its translation is CASADRVGGQPQHF.

The genes are TRBV4-2 and TRBJ2-3; 9 bases agree with TRBD2. This CDR3 comprises 15 residues. The germline V gene encodes CDR1 LGHNA and CDR2 YNFKEQ. V trimming: 2 bases; J trimming: 6 bases; junction bases outside the gene matches: 6. The CDR3 is CASSQKAGGRDTQYF. The CDR3, as DNA: TGTGCCAGCAGCCAAAAGGCGGGGGGGCGGGATACGCAGTATTTT.

The chain carries TRBV29-1 and TRBJ2-1, with TRBD1 as a possible D gene (6 bases). CDR1 is SQVTM and CDR2 is ANQGSEA in the germline V gene. With 8 bases removed from V and 6 bases from J, the gap between germline ends came to 14 bases. The length of the CDR3 is 12 residues. CDR3 DNA: TGCAGCTATGAGGTGGGGGCCAATGAGCAGTTCTTC. Translation gives CSYEVGANEQFF.

The chain carries TRBV4-1 and TRBJ2-7; 13 positions match TRBD2. CDR1 and CDR2 (germline): MGHRA, YSYEKL. Trimming took 2 bases from V and 6 from J; bases not matched to a gene: 4. The CDR3 contains 15 residues. The chain's CDR3 is CASSQSGLAGTEQYF. The CDR3, as DNA: TGCGCCAGCAGCCAATCGGGACTAGCGGGGACCGAGCAGTACTTC.

This rearrangement joins TRBV27 to TRBJ2-1; D not resolved. This CDR3 is 12 amino acids long. The germline CDR1 and CDR2 sequences are MNHEY and SMNVEV (reference sequence). The V end lost 3 bases, the J end lost 9 bases, and 9 bases lay between the germline ends. DNA for the CDR3: TGTGCCAGCAGTTTTAGTTCGGGTGAGCAGTTCTTC. It yields the protein CASSFSSGEQFF.

This sequence joins TRBV4-2 and TRBJ2-3; 11 bases are a match to TRBD2. V trimming: 2 bases; J trimming: 1 base; junction bases outside the gene matches: 2. CDR1 LGHNA and CDR2 YNFKEQ come from the germline V gene. The CDR3 has 16 amino acids. In DNA, the CDR3 is TGTGCCAGCAGCCAACGACTAGCGGGACGCACAGATACGCAGTATTTT. Translated, it gives CASSQRLAGRTDTQYF.